The entry that follows covers one T cell receptor beta chain sequence. This sample was included in a study of control samples from healthy donors and cancer patients. Measured with immunoSEQ multiplex PCR; TCRdb has only the in-frame clones, and not every one. Here the sample spans approximately 110,000 clones, roughly 92% being singletons. This CDR3 contains 13 residues. CDR1 GTSNPN and CDR2 SVGIG come from the germline V gene (reference sequence). J was trimmed by 3 bases and V by 5 bases; bases with no gene match: 6. The sequence derives from a young woman in good health. The V gene is TRBV30, the J gene TRBJ2-7; 8 bases align to TRBD1. The source material was blood. CDR3 protein: CAWAPGQDYEQYF. The CDR3, as DNA: TGTGCCTGGGCGCCGGGACAGGACTACGAGCAGTACTTC. The full variable domain, in which reference TRBV30 and TRBJ2-7 provide the parts outside the CDR3, is SQTIHQWPATLVQPVGSPLSLECTVEGTSNPNLYWYRQAAGRGLQLLFYSVGIGQISSEVPQNLSASRPQDRQFILSSKKLLLSDSGFYLCAWAPGQDYEQYFGPGTRLTVT.